The sequence of this T cell receptor beta chain was determined in a study of blood T cell repertoires in COVID-19. Study background: Sample material is recorded as cDNA or gDNA derived from T cells, B-cell-depleted T cells, or PBMCs.

This CDR3 has 15 amino acids. The germline V gene has CDR1 GTSNPN and CDR2 SVGIG (reference sequence). V lost 2 bases and J 8 bases, leaving 22 bases between the germline ends. In the authors' methods: Cell counts per sample came from amplifying reference gene primers. The data were produced by immunoSEQ multiplex PCR, yet TCRdb's version contains in-frame clones alone and is incomplete. Clone size and V and J calls were adopted from that table, with D and trimming inferred from the DNA. The repertoire holds roughly 150,000 clones, with roughly nine tenths as singletons. The chain combines TRBV30 with TRBJ2-7; TRBD1 is a possible D gene (6 bases). Sequencing input: peripheral blood. The TCR originated in a woman between 70 and 85 years old with acute or convalescent COVID-19. CDR3 residues: CAWSPLNLKGTQQYF. The CDR3 DNA reads TGTGCCTGGAGTCCCTTGAACCTCAAAGGGACACAGCAGTACTTC.